The clone carrying this T cell receptor beta chain has only a few counts. The antigen remains unidentified. The sample belongs to a study of T-cell memory formation after mild COVID-19. Study conclusions and caveats: Several responding clones turned up in pre-infection memory, indicating that cross-reactive memory may have taken part. The study found contracting CD4+ clones mainly in CM and EM and contracting CD8+ clones in EMRA.

Trimming took 5 bases from V and 7 from J; bases not matched to a gene: 7. CDR1 DFQATT and CDR2 SNEGSKA come from the germline V gene (reference sequence). This CDR3 is built from 14 residues. MiXCR, applied by TCRdb to the 5' RACE reads, yields one record per CDR3 protein. The table shows 410,000 or so distinct CDR3 sequences, with 20% to 30% occurring only once. This TCR derives from an adult woman who had mild COVID-19 (a few samples of this study predate the infection). Cell type and time point are not known. The V and J genes are TRBV20-1 and TRBJ1-6; 8 bases agree with TRBD1. The sequencing input was PBMCs or a T cell subset sorted from them (not recorded which). The CDR3 DNA reads TGCAGTGCTGCCATAGGACAGGGAAATTCACCCCTCCACTTT. As protein: CSAAIGQGNSPLHF.